This entry describes one TCR beta chain. The sample originates from a study of shared clonotypes between healthy human individuals. An even split of each subset's genomic DNA across several immunoSEQ plates was performed. Produced via immunoSEQ multiplex PCR; TCRdb's table is partial and in-frame only. The sample records about 510,000 clones, approximately 79% being singletons. Sequencing was performed on PBMCs. The source is a woman in her forties in good health. Some clones in this sample may be carry-over from other donors' samples.

The CDR3 nucleotides are TGTGCCAGTAGTCAACCGGGACACAACAATGAGCAGTTCTTC. As protein: CASSQPGHNNEQFF. This sequence joins TRBV19 and TRBJ2-1, with D possibly matching TRBD1 (6 bases). CDR3 length: 14 residues. Trimming took off 5 bases at V and 5 bases at J, with 13 bases between the two ends. From germline, CDR1 is LNHDA and CDR2 SQIVND (reference sequence). The entire variable domain, with the rest obtained from reference TRBV19 and TRBJ2-1, is as follows: DGGITQSPKYLFRKEGQNVTLSCEQNLNHDAMYWYRQDPGQGLRLIYYSQIVNDFQKGDIAEGYSVSREKKESFPLTVTSAQKNPTAFYLCASSQPGHNNEQFFGPGTRLTVL.